This T cell receptor beta chain was obtained from a study of breast tumors, draining lymph nodes, adjacent tissues. General study points: Tumors had less TCR diversity than lymph nodes, more than nontumor tissue.

Breast cancer patients provided tissue from their axillary draining lymph nodes. TCRdb analysed the multiplex PCR reads with MiXCR anew, one entry per CDR3 protein. The table shows more than 250,000 distinct CDR3 sequences, with 30% to 35% occurring only once. The CDR3 contains 17 residues. The germline V and J ends were trimmed by 4 bases and 1 base, with 17 bases remaining between them. CDR1 SGHVS and CDR2 FQNEAQ come from the germline V gene. This clonotype has at least ten counts. As yet, its antigen is unknown. This sequence joins TRBV7-8 and TRBJ1-5; TRBD1 is a possible D gene (6 bases). This TCR derives from a female donor with breast cancer. Some clones in this sample may be carry-over from other donors' samples. The sample comprised axillary lymph node tissue. The CDR3 nucleotides read TGTGCCAGCAGCTCCCCGCGATTGGGGGCCAGCAATCAGCCCCAGCATTTT. It encodes CASSSPRLGASNQPQHF. Using reference TRBV7-8 and TRBJ1-5 for the parts outside the CDR3, the full variable domain is GAGVSQSPRYKVAKRGQDVALRCDPISGHVSLFWYQQALGQGPEFLTYFQNEAQLDKSGLPSDRFFAERPEGSVSTLKIQRTQQEDSAVYLCASSSPRLGASNQPQHFGDGTRLSIL.